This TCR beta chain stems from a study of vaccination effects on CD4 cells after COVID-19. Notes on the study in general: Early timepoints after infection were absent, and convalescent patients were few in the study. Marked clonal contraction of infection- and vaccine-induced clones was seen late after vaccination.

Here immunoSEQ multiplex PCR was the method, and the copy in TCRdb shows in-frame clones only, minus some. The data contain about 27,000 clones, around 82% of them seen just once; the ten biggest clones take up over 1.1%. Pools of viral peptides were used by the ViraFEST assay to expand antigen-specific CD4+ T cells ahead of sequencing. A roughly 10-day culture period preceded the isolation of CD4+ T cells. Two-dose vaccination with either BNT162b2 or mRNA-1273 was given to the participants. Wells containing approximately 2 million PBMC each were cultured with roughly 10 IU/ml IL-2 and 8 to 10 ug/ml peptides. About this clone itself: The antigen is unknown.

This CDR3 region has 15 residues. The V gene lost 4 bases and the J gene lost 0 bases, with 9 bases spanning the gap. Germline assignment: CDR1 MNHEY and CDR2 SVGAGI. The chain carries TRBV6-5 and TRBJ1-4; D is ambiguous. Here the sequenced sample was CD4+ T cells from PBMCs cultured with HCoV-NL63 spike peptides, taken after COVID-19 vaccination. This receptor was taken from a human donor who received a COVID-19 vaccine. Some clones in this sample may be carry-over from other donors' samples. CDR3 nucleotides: TGTGCCAGCAGTTCGATAACACCAACTAATGAAAAACTGTTTTTT. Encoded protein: CASSSITPTNEKLFF.